What follows are 18 T cell receptor beta chains derived from one specimen sequenced in a study of blood T cell repertoires in COVID-19. Sequencing was performed with immunoSEQ multiplex PCR; in TCRdb, only in-frame clones are kept and a portion is missing. This table has 130,000 or so clones, 84% appearing once. The sample was peripheral blood. The receptors here all came from a human donor in a cohort sampled during active COVID-19.

The rearrangement links TRBV30 to TRBJ1-4, with a tentative D call TRBD1 (5 bases). Trimming left V 3 bases short and J 6 bases short, with 5 bases between. Germline V CDR1 and CDR2: GTSNPN, SVGIG (reference sequence). The CDR3 covers 11 residues. Here the CDR3 reads CAWRTDEKLFF. CDR3 DNA sequence: TGTGCCTGGAGGACAGATGAAAAACTGTTTTTT.

The rearrangement joins TRBV18 to TRBJ2-7; the D gene is possibly TRBD1 (6 bases). V gave up 2 bases and J gave up 5 bases, with 16 bases separating them. Per germline, CDR1 KGHSH and CDR2 LQKENI. This CDR3 region has 15 residues. As DNA, the CDR3 is TGTGCCAGCTCACCATACAGGAACAAGGGGGACGAGCAGTACTTC. Residues: CASSPYRNKGDEQYF.

This clone was observed a single time. This rearrangement joins TRBV30 to TRBJ2-5; 7 bases line up with TRBD2. This CDR3 comprises 12 residues. CDR1 and CDR2 from the germline V gene are GTSNPN and SVGIG (reference sequence). Germline trimming cut 5 bases from V and 4 bases from J; bases unmatched to any gene: 4. CDR3 sequence (DNA): TGTGCCTGGGCGACTAGCAGAGAGACCCAGTACTTC. Its translation: CAWATSRETQYF.

Concerning this clone: Distinct nucleotide sequences in the sample also encode this CDR3. The chain is built from TRBV6-4 and TRBJ1-2; TRBD1 matches at 9 bases. The CDR3 runs 14 residues. In germline, CDR1 is MRHNA, CDR2 SNTAGT. V was pared by 3 bases and J by 6 bases, with 5 bases of the junction left unmatched. This chain's CDR3 is CASSDPDRGDGYTF. The CDR3 DNA reads as TGTGCCAGCAGTGATCCGGACAGGGGTGATGGCTACACCTTC.

This chain links TRBV15 with TRBJ2-3, with 16 bases lining up with TRBD2. This CDR3 comprises 19 residues. V trimming: 4 bases; J trimming: 3 bases; junction bases outside the gene matches: 10. Germline V CDR1 and CDR2: LNHNV, YYDKDF (reference sequence). The CDR3 sequence is CATSKPPGLAGGRTDTQYF. CDR3 bases: TGTGCCACCAGCAAGCCCCCGGGACTAGCGGGGGGGCGTACAGATACGCAGTATTTT.

This chain links TRBV7-2 with TRBJ1-6; TRBD1 might be the D (5 bases). This CDR3 has 14 residues. Trimming stripped 2 bases from V and 6 bases from J, with 8 bases between. The germline CDR1 and CDR2 sequences are SGHTA and FQGNSA. The CDR3 nucleotides read TGTGCCAGCAGCTTAAGCAGGGCTAATTCACCCCTCCACTTT. Amino acid sequence: CASSLSRANSPLHF.

The V call is TRBV4-1, the J call TRBJ1-2, with 8 bases that match TRBD1. Germline CDR1 and CDR2: MGHRA and YSYEKL. V gave up 2 bases and J gave up 5 bases; unmatched junction bases: 7. The CDR3 has 15 amino acids. The CDR3: CASSQPRGRGYGYTF. DNA of the CDR3: TGCGCCAGCAGCCAACCCAGGGGGCGCGGGTATGGCTACACCTTC.

The chain joins TRBV4-2 to TRBJ2-2; D gene uncertain. Germline CDR1 reads LGHNA; CDR2 reads YNFKEQ. Trimming took 2 bases from V and 6 from J, leaving 13 bases between them. The CDR3 contains 15 residues. Written as DNA, the CDR3 is TGTGCCAGCAGCCAAAACGGCGGCGGAGCCGGGGAGCTGTTTTTT. Translated: CASSQNGGGAGELFF.

The chain combines TRBV5-1 with TRBJ2-5; D remains unclear. The V and J ends lost 3 bases and 5 bases respectively, with 14 bases between them. CDR3 length equals 14 residues. Looked up from germline, CDR1 is SGHRS and CDR2 is YFSETQ. Here the CDR3 reads CASSSPGQWETQYF. As DNA, the CDR3 is TGCGCCAGCAGCTCTCCAGGTCAATGGGAGACCCAGTACTTC. The whole variable domain, filled in from reference TRBV5-1 and TRBJ2-5, reads KAGVTQTPRYLIKTRGQQVTLSCSPISGHRSVSWYQQTPGQGLQFLFEYFSETQRNKGNFPGRFSGRQFSNSRSEMNVSTLELGDSALYLCASSSPGQWETQYFGPGTRLLVL.

The V call is TRBV19, the J call TRBJ2-2, with TRBD2 identical over 9 bases. Germline-derived CDR1 and CDR2 are LNHDA and SQIVND (reference sequence). The CDR3 is made up of 16 amino acids. Losses at the gene ends were 5 bases for V and 0 bases for J; bases not matched to a gene: 4. In DNA, the CDR3 is TGTGCCAGTAGTGTCCTAGCGGGATCGAACACCGGGGAGCTGTTTTTT. It yields the protein CASSVLAGSNTGELFF.

The CDR3 DNA reads as TGTGCCAGCAGCCAATTGAGGGAAAACACTGAAGCTTTCTTT. Translation: CASSQLRENTEAFF. This chain connects TRBV14 to TRBJ1-1, with D unclear. Trimming left V 2 bases short and J 2 bases short, with 9 bases between. Germline loops: CDR1 SGHDN, CDR2 FVKESK. The CDR3 length is 14 residues.

The chain joins TRBV7-2 to TRBJ2-1, with 7 bases aligning to TRBD1. The junction had 9 bases not matched to a gene; V was cut back by 5 bases and J by 5 bases. The CDR3 covers 15 residues. Germline V gives CDR1 SGHTA, CDR2 FQGNSA. CDR3 coding DNA: TGTGCCAGCAGCAAACAGGGGCTTATCAACAATGAGCAGTTCTTC. It is translated as CASSKQGLINNEQFF.

V gene TRBV10-3 combines with J gene TRBJ1-2, with 8 bases matching TRBD1. Germline-derived CDR1 and CDR2 are ENHRY and SYGVKD. V dropped 3 bases and J dropped 8; count of bases not matched to a gene: 5. This CDR3 comprises 13 residues. CDR3 loop: CAISDGQGRGYTF. In DNA, the CDR3 is TGTGCCATCAGTGATGGACAGGGTCGGGGCTACACCTTC.

The CDR3 here is CASSQTPSGGNTDTQYF. The CDR3 nucleotides read TGCGCCAGCAGCCAGACTCCTAGCGGGGGCAACACAGATACGCAGTATTTT. The rearrangement links TRBV4-1 to TRBJ2-3; the match to TRBD2 covers 10 bases. Germline CDR1 and CDR2: MGHRA and YSYEKL. V lost 3 bases and J lost 2; bases outside the gene matches: 8. This CDR3 is 17 amino acids long.

The rearrangement joins TRBV2 to TRBJ1-6, with TRBD1 identical over 7 bases. Germline CDR1 is SNHLY and CDR2 is FYNNEI. V was clipped by 6 bases and J by 7 bases; unmatched bases: 12. The CDR3 is 16 amino acids. CDR3 protein: CASSSIEQGRNSPLHF. The CDR3 nucleotides read TGTGCCAGCAGCAGCATCGAACAGGGGCGGAATTCACCCCTCCACTTT.

This chain connects TRBV10-2 to TRBJ2-1, with TRBD2 identical over 11 bases. Germline V gene data show CDR1 as WSHSY and CDR2 as SAAADI. With 0 bases clipped from V and 10 bases from J, the junction kept 8 bases outside the gene matches. The CDR3 sequence is 16 residues long. CDR3 bases: TGCGCCAGCAGTGAGTCGGGAGTAGCGGGGGGGCTGGAGCAGTTCTTC. Its protein product is CASSESGVAGGLEQFF.

The chain carries TRBV30 and TRBJ2-7; D is unclear. This CDR3 spans 15 amino acids. The V end was cut by 4 bases, the J end by 2 bases, with 18 bases between. Germline CDR1 reads GTSNPN; CDR2 reads SVGIG (reference sequence). The CDR3, as DNA: TGTGCCTGGATCCCACGACCGGGTGAAGCCTACGAGCAGTACTTC. Its protein product is CAWIPRPGEAYEQYF.

The V and J genes are TRBV9 and TRBJ2-5; 9 positions agree with TRBD1. Per germline, CDR1 SGDLS and CDR2 YYNGEE. CDR3 length: 14 residues. Trimming at V came to 4 bases and at J to 4 bases, leaving 5 bases not matched to a gene. The CDR3 is CASSFRQGGETQYF. The CDR3 DNA is TGTGCCAGCAGCTTTCGACAGGGGGGAGAGACCCAGTACTTC.